Sequencing of this T cell receptor beta chain was carried out in a study of T cell changes during pregnancy in multiple sclerosis. Only in-frame clones appear in the TCRdb table, and some are missing; sequencing was by immunoSEQ multiplex PCR. There are about 81,000 clones in the sample; roughly 93% occur only once, and 1.2% to 1.5% lies in the top ten. The CDR3 sequence is 15 residues long. Deletions cut 4 bases from V and 0 bases from J, with 10 bases between. CDR1 is MGHDK, CDR2 SYGVNS, per germline. This clone occurred once. The receptor was derived from a female donor in good health, enrolled as a control in a pregnancy study. Specimen: peripheral blood, collected in the third trimester of pregnancy. The chain employs TRBV25-1 and TRBJ2-4; D perhaps matches TRBD2 (6 bases). CDR3 residues: CASSGGGLAKNIQYF. The DNA of the CDR3 is TGTGCCAGCAGTGGTGGGGGACTAGCCAAAAACATTCAGTACTTC.